This is a list of T cell receptor beta chains from one sample in a study of technical replicates of blood from a handful of donors. Generated by immunoSEQ multiplex PCR, the TCRdb table keeps only in-frame clones and is missing some. The sample contains over 65,000 clones, about 93% of which appear only once. Sequenced sample: T cells isolated from PBMCs. These receptors were obtained from a human donor in good health. The CDR3 runs from the conserved cysteine through the conserved F or W. A D gene is named only where the DNA matches it firmly. Some rows mark clone size as missing; the rest say once, few, many or name a class of expanded clone.

CDR3 protein: CASSTRSGDYNEQFF
CDR3 DNA: TGTGCCAGCAGTACCCGCAGCGGGGACTACAATGAGCAGTTCTTC
V gene: TRBV6-4
D gene: TRBD2
J gene: TRBJ2-1
clone size: many

CDR3 protein: CSQGQSYEQYF
CDR3 DNA: TGCAGTCAGGGACAGTCCTACGAGCAGTACTTC
V gene: TRBV20-1
D gene: TRBD1
J gene: TRBJ2-7
clone size: -

CDR3 protein: CASSDPGSGTYEQYF
CDR3 DNA: TGTGCCAGCAGTGATCCTGGAAGCGGGACCTACGAGCAGTACTTC
V gene: TRBV6-1
D gene: TRBD2
J gene: TRBJ2-7
clone size: once

CDR3 protein: CASSIDNSYNEQFF
CDR3 DNA: TGTGCCAGTAGTATAGACAACTCCTACAATGAGCAGTTCTTC
V gene: TRBV19
D gene: -
J gene: TRBJ2-1
clone size: -

CDR3 protein: CASSFGGNYGYTF
CDR3 DNA: TGTGCCAGCAGCTTTGGGGGGAACTATGGCTACACCTTC
V gene: TRBV27
D gene: -
J gene: TRBJ1-2
clone size: once

CDR3 protein: CASSPGLYNQPQHF
CDR3 DNA: TGTGCCAGTAGTCCGGGACTGTACAATCAGCCCCAGCATTTT
V gene: TRBV19
D gene: -
J gene: TRBJ1-5
clone size: -

CDR3 protein: CSVEVQGPRARTGAWGYTF
CDR3 DNA: TGCAGCGTTGAAGTTCAGGGCCCTCGCGCCAGGACAGGGGCTTGGGGCTACACCTTC
V gene: TRBV29-1
D gene: TRBD1
J gene: TRBJ1-2
clone size: -

CDR3 protein: CASSSLSGVSDEQFF
CDR3 DNA: TGTGCCAGCAGTTCTCTAAGCGGGGTATCTGATGAGCAGTTCTTC
V gene: TRBV25-1
D gene: TRBD2
J gene: TRBJ2-1
clone size: -

CDR3 protein: CASSLTGGGETQYF
CDR3 DNA: TGCGCCAGCAGCTTAACAGGGGGCGGAGAGACCCAGTACTTC
V gene: TRBV5-1
D gene: TRBD1
J gene: TRBJ2-5
clone size: once

CDR3 protein: CASSIASGPSGNTIYF
CDR3 DNA: TGTGCCAGTAGTATAGCGAGCGGACCCTCTGGAAACACCATATATTTT
V gene: TRBV19
D gene: -
J gene: TRBJ1-3
clone size: -

CDR3 protein: CASSFSRGYEQYF
CDR3 DNA: TGTGCCAGCAGCTTCAGCAGGGGGTACGAGCAGTACTTC
V gene: TRBV13
D gene: TRBD1
J gene: TRBJ2-7
clone size: -

CDR3 protein: CAIRERESGPGSYNEQFF
CDR3 DNA: TGTGCCATCAGGGAGCGGGAGAGTGGGCCAGGGTCCTACAATGAGCAGTTCTTC
V gene: TRBV10-3
D gene: TRBD2
J gene: TRBJ2-1
clone size: -

CDR3 protein: CASRHWTSGNTGELFF
CDR3 DNA: TGTGCCAGCAGACACTGGACTAGCGGAAACACCGGGGAGCTGTTTTTT
V gene: TRBV27
D gene: TRBD2
J gene: TRBJ2-2
clone size: -

CDR3 protein: CASSEAGDSQETQYF
CDR3 DNA: TGTGCCAGCAGTGAAGCGGGGGATAGCCAAGAGACCCAGTACTTC
V gene: TRBV25-1
D gene: TRBD2
J gene: TRBJ2-5
clone size: -

CDR3 protein: CASSSGSPDTQYF
CDR3 DNA: TGTGCCAGCAGTAGCGGGAGCCCGGATACGCAGTATTTT
V gene: TRBV27
D gene: TRBD2
J gene: TRBJ2-3
clone size: -

CDR3 protein: CASSLAADSPLHF
CDR3 DNA: TGCGCCAGCAGCTTGGCCGCGGATTCACCCCTCCACTTT
V gene: TRBV5-1
D gene: -
J gene: TRBJ1-6
clone size: -

CDR3 protein: CASSRGVQPQHF
CDR3 DNA: TGTGCCAGTAGTCGCGGGGTTCAGCCCCAGCATTTT
V gene: TRBV19
D gene: -
J gene: TRBJ1-5
clone size: -

CDR3 protein: CSVVLFPGHRSYEQYF
CDR3 DNA: TGCAGCGTTGTTCTATTCCCGGGACATCGATCTTACGAGCAGTACTTC
V gene: TRBV29-1
D gene: -
J gene: TRBJ2-7
clone size: -

CDR3 protein: CASRVPSGANVLTF
CDR3 DNA: TGTGCCAGCCGGGTCCCTTCTGGGGCCAACGTCCTGACTTTC
V gene: TRBV2
D gene: -
J gene: TRBJ2-6
clone size: -

CDR3 protein: CAWSAGGHEQYF
CDR3 DNA: TGTGCCTGGAGTGCAGGGGGCCACGAGCAGTACTTC
V gene: TRBV30
D gene: TRBD1
J gene: TRBJ2-7
clone size: -

CDR3 protein: CASSETGRGNQPQHF
CDR3 DNA: TGTGCCAGCAGCGAGACCGGGAGGGGCAATCAGCCCCAGCATTTT
V gene: TRBV7-2
D gene: -
J gene: TRBJ1-5
clone size: -

CDR3 protein: CASSSKRNFYEQYF
CDR3 DNA: TGTGCCAGCAGTTCTAAGCGAAACTTCTACGAGCAGTACTTC
V gene: TRBV7-8
D gene: -
J gene: TRBJ2-7
clone size: -

CDR3 protein: CASRPGGQGFGQPQHF
CDR3 DNA: TGTGCCAGCAGACCAGGTGGACAGGGGTTTGGACAGCCCCAGCATTTT
V gene: TRBV28
D gene: TRBD1
J gene: TRBJ1-5
clone size: -

CDR3 protein: CASSYPGQGTYNEQFF
CDR3 DNA: TGTGCCAGCAGTTACCCGGGACAGGGAACCTACAATGAGCAGTTCTTC
V gene: TRBV6-5
D gene: TRBD1
J gene: TRBJ2-1
clone size: -

CDR3 protein: CASSLWGQGETQYF
CDR3 DNA: TGCGCCAGCAGCTTGTGGGGGCAGGGAGAGACCCAGTACTTC
V gene: TRBV5-1
D gene: -
J gene: TRBJ2-5
clone size: -